Shown below are 27 T cell receptor beta chains from a single sample sequenced in a study of T cells after yellow fever vaccination. TCRdb re-called the 5' RACE reads with MiXCR, one entry per CDR3 protein. The sample has around 330,000 distinct CDR3 sequences; less than 4.5% are singletons. Source: PBMCs, taken on the day of the yellow fever booster vaccination. All receptors derive from a man in his late teens or twenties who received the YFV17D yellow fever vaccine.

The rearrangement links TRBV12-3 or TRBV12-4 to TRBJ1-3; D perhaps matches TRBD1 (5 bases). The CDR3 is 16 amino acids. The germline V and J ends were trimmed by 5 bases and 4 bases, with 18 bases remaining between them. The CDR3 loop reads CASSILGGLQGNTIYF. CDR3 nucleotides: TGTGCCAGCAGTATCCTCGGGGGACTGCAAGGAAACACCATATATTTT.

This clonotype was recorded many times. This rearrangement joins TRBV4-3 to TRBJ1-2; possible D gene TRBD1, 6 bases. CDR3 length equals 15 residues. Germline lookup yields CDR1 LGHNA and CDR2 YSLEER. V was clipped by 4 bases and J by 4 bases, with 16 bases between them. The CDR3 sequence: CASSPRGGGRYGYTF. The DNA for the CDR3 is TGCGCCAGCAGCCCTCGGGGTGGGGGCCGCTATGGCTACACCTTC.

The chain combines TRBV19 with TRBJ1-2, with a possible D match to TRBD1 (6 bases). This CDR3 has 17 amino acids. Germline values: CDR1 LNHDA, CDR2 SQIVND (reference sequence). V lost 4 bases, J lost 4 bases, and 22 bases lay in between. The CDR3 DNA follows: TGTGCCAGTAGTACCTCACAGGGACCTCTGATAATCTATGGCTACACCTTC. This codes for CASSTSQGPLIIYGYTF.

CDR3 loop: CATSDGFGSPLHF. The CDR3 DNA reads TGTGCCACTTCGGACGGTTTCGGTTCACCCCTCCACTTT. The chain carries TRBV3-1 and TRBJ1-6, with D unclear. The CDR3 totals 13 residues. Germline V gene lookup returns CDR1 LGHDT and CDR2 YNNKEL (reference sequence). V was trimmed by 10 bases and J by 9 bases, leaving 16 bases between them.

This clonotype was seen a few times. V gene TRBV7-9 combines with J gene TRBJ2-1; 9 positions agree with TRBD2. The junction had 13 bases not matched to a gene; V was cut back by 0 bases and J by 10 bases. This CDR3 has 17 amino acids. Germline V CDR1 and CDR2: SEHNR, FQNEAQ (reference sequence). CDR3 in amino acids: CASSLAPRASGVKEQFF. CDR3 sequence (DNA): TGTGCCAGCAGCTTAGCACCTCGGGCTAGCGGGGTAAAAGAGCAGTTCTTC.

For the CDR3, the DNA is TGTGCCAGCAGCCAAGATCTCCACAGGGAAGCTTTCTTT. Its protein product is CASSQDLHREAFF. The V gene is TRBV4-2, the J gene TRBJ1-1, with D possibly TRBD1 on 5 matching bases. The germline V gene has CDR1 LGHNA and CDR2 YNFKEQ. This CDR3 is built from 13 residues. V lost 0 bases and J lost 8, with 10 bases in between.

This clonotype occurred many times. V usage is TRBV27 and J usage is TRBJ2-2; D is undetermined. CDR3 length equals 13 residues. Trimming removed 4 bases from V and 2 bases from J, with 5 bases in between. Germline V gene lookup returns CDR1 MNHEY and CDR2 SMNVEV (reference sequence). The CDR3 spells CASSSINTGELFF. CDR3 bases: TGTGCCAGCAGTTCAATTAACACCGGGGAGCTGTTTTTT.

This clonotype has a handful of counts. The chain uses TRBV27 and TRBJ2-2; D gene ambiguous. CDR3 length: 15 residues. Germline-derived CDR1 and CDR2 are MNHEY and SMNVEV (reference sequence). V was clipped by 2 bases and J by 4 bases, with 11 bases between them. The CDR3 here is CASSLMGPGTGELFF. The CDR3 region has the DNA TGTGCCAGCAGTTTAATGGGTCCCGGCACCGGGGAGCTGTTTTTT.

This clonotype has at least ten counts. The rearrangement joins TRBV9 to TRBJ2-2; D is possibly TRBD1 (6 bases). Germline loops: CDR1 SGDLS, CDR2 YYNGEE. The CDR3 contains 16 residues. The germline V and J ends were trimmed by 1 base and 3 bases, with 13 bases remaining between them. CDR3 bases: TGTGCCAGCAGCGTAAGACAGGCTTCCTACACCGGGGAGCTGTTTTTT. Translated: CASSVRQASYTGELFF.

In its sample, this clonotype was seen a few times. The chain employs TRBV5-1 and TRBJ2-5; 14 nucleotides agree with TRBD2. The CDR3 has 15 amino acids. Germline V gene data show CDR1 as SGHRS and CDR2 as YFSETQ. J lost 0 bases, V lost 7 bases, and 2 bases had no gene match. In DNA, the CDR3 is TGCGCCAGCCAGACTAGCGGGGGGGACCAAGAGACCCAGTACTTC. Its translation: CASQTSGGDQETQYF.

Many counts were recorded for this clonotype. V gene TRBV29-1 combines with J gene TRBJ2-1; TRBD1 matches at 7 bases. CDR3 length: 13 amino acids. The junction had 9 bases not matched to a gene; V was cut back by 7 bases and J by 6 bases. Germline-derived CDR1 and CDR2 are SQVTM and ANQGSEA. The CDR3, as DNA: TGCAGCGGGACCGGGACAGTTATCAATGAGCAGTTCTTC. Residues: CSGTGTVINEQFF.

The chain couples TRBV5-4 to TRBJ2-1, with 9 bases that match TRBD2. The CDR3 sequence is 15 residues long. Looked up from germline, CDR1 is SGHNT and CDR2 is YYREEE (reference sequence). V was pared by 8 bases and J by 5 bases, with 11 bases of the junction left unmatched. The CDR3 nucleotides read TGTGCCAGTGGGGAGAGTAGCGGGGGTGACAATGAGCAGTTCTTC. Translated, it gives CASGESSGGDNEQFF.

Only a few counts were recorded for this clonotype. This chain joins TRBV18 and TRBJ2-5, with a tentative D call TRBD1 (6 bases). Germline V CDR1 and CDR2: KGHSH, LQKENI. The CDR3 extends over 15 amino acids. V shed 0 bases and J shed 2 bases, with 10 bases lying between them. DNA for the CDR3: TGTGCCAGCTCACCACCGGGGGCTTCACAAGAGACCCAGTACTTC. This gives the protein CASSPPGASQETQYF. Using reference TRBV18 and TRBJ2-5 for the parts outside the CDR3, the full variable domain is NAGVMQNPRHLVRRRGQEARLRCSPMKGHSHVYWYRQLPEEGLKFMVYLQKENIIDESGMPKERFSAEFPKEGPSILRIQQVVRGDSAAYFCASSPPGASQETQYFGPGTRLLVL.

Ten or more counts support this clonotype. This chain connects TRBV20-1 to TRBJ1-5, with 8 nucleotides matching TRBD1. CDR1 and CDR2 (germline): DFQATT, SNEGSKA (reference sequence). J lost 1 base, V lost 1 base, and 9 bases had no gene match. This CDR3 contains 17 residues. CDR3 residues: CSARVWTGSGSNQPQHF. Here the CDR3 DNA reads TGCAGTGCTAGAGTCTGGACAGGGAGTGGGAGCAATCAGCCCCAGCATTTT.

This clonotype was seen a few times. This chain joins TRBV7-2 and TRBJ2-1; D not certain. Trimming took off 1 base at V and 4 bases at J, with 5 bases between the two ends. Looked up from germline, CDR1 is SGHTA and CDR2 is FQGNSA. This CDR3 contains 13 residues. CDR3 residues: CASSLEPYNEQFF. The CDR3 DNA reads TGTGCCAGCAGCTTAGAACCATACAATGAGCAGTTCTTC.

This clonotype appeared many times. The chain has TRBV4-3 and TRBJ2-2; possible D gene TRBD1, 6 bases. CDR1 and CDR2 (germline): LGHNA, YSLEER. The CDR3 length is 15 residues. With 5 bases removed from V and 5 bases from J, the gap between germline ends came to 15 bases. In DNA form, the CDR3 reads TGCGCCAGCAGCGCAACAGGGATTGGAACCGGGGAGCTGTTTTTT. As protein: CASSATGIGTGELFF.

This clonotype was detected only a few times. The V and J genes are TRBV20-1 and TRBJ2-3, with D perhaps matching TRBD1 (5 bases). The CDR3 covers 16 residues. The V end was cut by 0 bases, the J end by 2 bases, with 15 bases between. The germline V gene encodes CDR1 DFQATT and CDR2 SNEGSKA (reference sequence). DNA for the CDR3: TGCAGTGCTAGAGAACGCGACAGCGAGTTCACAGATACGCAGTATTTT. It yields the protein CSARERDSEFTDTQYF.

This clonotype was seen ten or more times. The chain uses TRBV20-1 and TRBJ1-5, with D unresolved. The CDR3 is 14 residues long. Looked up from germline, CDR1 is DFQATT and CDR2 is SNEGSKA (reference sequence). Trimming shortened V by 3 bases and J by 5 bases, and 14 bases separated the two germline ends. The CDR3 loop reads CSARGSRLDQPQHF. CDR3 DNA sequence: TGCAGTGCTAGGGGATCACGTTTGGATCAGCCCCAGCATTTT.

This clonotype was seen a handful of times. The genes are TRBV4-3 and TRBJ2-1; D possibly corresponds to TRBD2 (6 bases). The ends were cut back, 0 bases at V and 6 bases at J, with 15 bases in the middle. Germline V CDR1 and CDR2: LGHNA, YSLEER. The CDR3 extends over 16 amino acids. The DNA for the CDR3 is TGCGCCAGCAGCCAAGATCGGGGGACGCGGAGCAATGAGCAGTTCTTC. Translation: CASSQDRGTRSNEQFF.

This clonotype has at least ten counts. The genes are TRBV6-2 or TRBV6-3 and TRBJ2-7, with D perhaps matching TRBD1 or TRBD2 (5 bases each). Trimming took 8 bases from V and 5 from J, leaving 22 bases between them. Germline values: CDR1 MNHEY, CDR2 SVGEGT. The CDR3 extends over 15 amino acids. The CDR3 DNA is TGTGCCAGCCACGGGTGGGACCCCCCGGGGAACGAGCAGTACTTC. This gives the protein CASHGWDPPGNEQYF.

This chain joins TRBV19 and TRBJ1-1; D not certain. Per the germline V gene, CDR1 is LNHDA and CDR2 is SQIVND (reference sequence). V was trimmed by 6 bases and J by 4 bases, leaving 12 bases between them. The CDR3 is 13 amino acids. CDR3 DNA sequence: TGTGCCAGTAGGTGGGGATGGAGCACTGAAGCTTTCTTT. Translated, it gives CASRWGWSTEAFF.

V and J are TRBV5-1 and TRBJ1-3; D gene uncertain. The germline gives CDR1 SGHRS, CDR2 YFSETQ. This CDR3 region has 16 residues. V was clipped by 1 base and J by 0 bases, with 11 bases between them. Here the CDR3 DNA reads TGCGCCAGCAGCTTGCTCGCAGGCATCTCTGGAAACACCATATATTTT. Translating it yields CASSLLAGISGNTIYF.

The table lists this clonotype with many counts. V gene TRBV7-2 combines with J gene TRBJ2-1, with D unclear. The CDR3 is 14 residues long. Trimming took 4 bases from V and 0 from J, leaving 7 bases between them. In germline, CDR1 is SGHTA, CDR2 FQGNSA. The CDR3 DNA reads TGTGCCAGCAGCTCGGTGAGCTCCTACAATGAGCAGTTCTTC. Protein: CASSSVSSYNEQFF.

This clonotype was detected many times. V gene TRBV21-1 combines with J gene TRBJ1-4; the table gives TRBD1 as D, unverified against the DNA. TRBV21-1 is a recognized pseudogene. This CDR3 is built from 16 residues. The CDR3 spells CASSKCPLGQGEKLFF. Here the CDR3 DNA reads TGTGCCAGCAGCAAATGTCCCTTGGGGCAGGGTGAAAAACTGTTTTTT.

Ten or more counts support this clonotype. V usage is TRBV7-2 and J usage is TRBJ2-7; TRBD1 or TRBD2 may be the D gene (5 bases each). The CDR3 is made up of 16 amino acids. With 4 bases removed from V and 7 bases from J, the gap between germline ends came to 23 bases. The germline CDR1 and CDR2 sequences are SGHTA and FQGNSA. The CDR3 loop reads CASSSPTGWGREEQYF. The CDR3 nucleotides are TGTGCCAGCAGCTCCCCCACGGGGTGGGGCCGAGAGGAGCAGTACTTC. Full variable domain (rest looked up from reference TRBV7-2 and TRBJ2-7): GAGVSQSPSNKVTEKGKDVELRCDPISGHTALYWYRQSLGQGLEFLIYFQGNSAPDKSGLPSDRFSAERTGGSVSTLTIQRTQQEDSAVYLCASSSPTGWGREEQYFGPGTRLTVT.

In its sample, this clonotype was seen a few times. V and J are TRBV4-1 and TRBJ1-1; 9 bases fit TRBD1. The CDR3 has 13 amino acids. Germline V lookup: CDR1 MGHRA, CDR2 YSYEKL. With 7 bases clipped from V and 7 bases from J, the junction kept 7 bases outside the gene matches. CDR3 bases: TGCGCCAGCAAGACAGGGGGTGCGGGTGAAGCTTTCTTT. This sequence encodes CASKTGGAGEAFF.

This clonotype occurred many times. The chain carries TRBV5-1 and TRBJ2-5, with TRBD1 as a possible D gene (6 bases). This CDR3 is 15 amino acids long. V dropped 1 base and J dropped 3 bases, with 13 bases sitting between them. CDR1 and CDR2 from the germline V gene are SGHRS and YFSETQ. CDR3 DNA sequence: TGCGCCAGCAGCTTGTCGCGAAGGACAGAAGAGACCCAGTACTTC. Its translation: CASSLSRRTEETQYF.